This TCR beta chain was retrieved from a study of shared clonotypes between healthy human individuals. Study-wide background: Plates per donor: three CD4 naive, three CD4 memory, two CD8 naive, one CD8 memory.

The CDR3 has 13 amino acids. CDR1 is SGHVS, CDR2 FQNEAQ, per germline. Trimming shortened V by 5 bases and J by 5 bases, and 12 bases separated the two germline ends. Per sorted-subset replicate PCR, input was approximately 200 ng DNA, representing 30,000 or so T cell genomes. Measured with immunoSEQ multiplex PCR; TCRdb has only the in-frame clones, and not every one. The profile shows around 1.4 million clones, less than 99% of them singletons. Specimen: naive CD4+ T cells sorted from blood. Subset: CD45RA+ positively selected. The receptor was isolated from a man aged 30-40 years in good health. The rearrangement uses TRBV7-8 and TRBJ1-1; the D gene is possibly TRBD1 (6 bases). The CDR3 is CASSQLTGTEAFF. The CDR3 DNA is TGTGCCAGCAGCCAGTTGACAGGAACTGAAGCTTTCTTT.